The clone carrying this TCR beta chain was counted at least ten times. What it recognizes is unknown. The data were taken from a study of T-cell memory formation after mild COVID-19. Study-wide background: The two donors had largely donor-specific TCR clusters. Whole-study results and caveats: Pre-infection memory contained some responding clones, which suggested that cross-reactive memory had joined.

One entry per CDR3 protein results from TCRdb running MiXCR on the 5' RACE reads. This table holds about 240,000 distinct CDR3 sequences, around 10% found once. The germline V gene encodes CDR1 SEHNR and CDR2 FQNEAQ (reference sequence). CDR3 length equals 14 residues. J gave up 3 bases and V 6 bases, and 4 bases lay outside the gene matches. This TCR derives from a man between 18 and 35 years old who had mild COVID-19 (a few samples of this study predate the infection). Cell type and time point are not known. The sequenced material came from PBMCs or a T cell subset sorted from them (not recorded which). The genes are TRBV7-9 and TRBJ2-2; 7 positions match TRBD1. The CDR3 here is CASSYDRDTGELFF. Written as DNA, the CDR3 is TGTGCCAGCAGTTACGACAGGGACACCGGGGAGCTGTTTTTT.